The 17 T cell receptor beta chains presented below share a single source sample, sequenced in a study of OX40 agonist ivuxolimab in advanced cancers. Sequencing was performed with immunoSEQ multiplex PCR; in TCRdb, only in-frame clones are kept and a portion is missing. The repertoire holds about 80,000 clones, with 80% to 90% as singletons. The source was CD4+ or CD8+ T cells sorted from blood, collected in a trial of the OX40 agonist ivuxolimab. Receptors originate from an adult with an advanced solid tumor such as melanoma, head and neck, liver or kidney cancer.

V usage is TRBV27 and J usage is TRBJ2-7, with D possibly TRBD1 on 5 matching bases. This CDR3 region has 13 residues. Looked up from germline, CDR1 is MNHEY and CDR2 is SMNVEV (reference sequence). Trimming shortened V by 4 bases and J by 5 bases, and 12 bases separated the two germline ends. Here the CDR3 DNA reads TGTGCCAGCAGTTCCATGGACATGGACGAGCAGTACTTC. Protein: CASSSMDMDEQYF.

V is TRBV5-1 and J is TRBJ2-3; no firm D call. The germline V and J ends were trimmed by 0 bases and 1 base, with 9 bases remaining between them. Per germline, CDR1 SGHRS and CDR2 YFSETQ. The CDR3 covers 15 residues. The CDR3 loop is CASSLVEAGTDTQYF. The DNA for the CDR3 is TGCGCCAGCAGCTTGGTCGAGGCTGGCACAGATACGCAGTATTTT.

The gene calls are TRBV18 and TRBJ1-4; D not resolved. The ends were cut back, 3 bases at V and 0 bases at J, with 14 bases in the middle. This CDR3 is built from 17 residues. CDR1 is KGHSH, CDR2 LQKENI, per germline. This CDR3 is CASSPQASAATNEKLFF. CDR3 in DNA: TGTGCCAGCTCACCTCAAGCGTCGGCTGCAACTAATGAAAAACTGTTTTTT.

V usage is TRBV5-5 and J usage is TRBJ1-5; D is undetermined. The germline CDR1 and CDR2 sequences are SGHKS and YYEKEE (reference sequence). The CDR3 runs to 15 residues. V was shortened by 0 bases and J by 1 base, with 8 bases between the two germline ends. The CDR3 nucleotides are TGTGCCAGCAGCTTGGGGCGGCAGAGCAATCAGCCCCAGCATTTT. It translates to CASSLGRQSNQPQHF.

This clone was seen only once. The chain has TRBV11-2 and TRBJ2-3, with D perhaps matching TRBD1 (6 bases). Per germline, CDR1 SGHAT and CDR2 FQNNGV. Trimming stripped 5 bases from V and 4 bases from J, with 19 bases between. The CDR3 runs 16 residues. The CDR3 DNA reads as TGTGCCAGCAGCCCCTTGGGGGCTGGGGTGCCAGATACGCAGTATTTT. This translates into CASSPLGAGVPDTQYF.

The gene calls are TRBV25-1 and TRBJ1-3; D unclear. CDR3 length equals 15 residues. Germline V gene lookup returns CDR1 MGHDK and CDR2 SYGVNS. With 4 bases removed from V and 0 bases from J, the gap between germline ends came to 10 bases. In DNA form, the CDR3 reads TGTGCCAGCAGTGCCCCCTGGGGCTCTGGAAACACCATATATTTT. This sequence encodes CASSAPWGSGNTIYF.

The chain carries TRBV27 and TRBJ1-2; 7 positions agree with TRBD1. The CDR3 is 14 amino acids. J was trimmed by 5 bases and V by 5 bases; bases with no gene match: 8. Per the germline V gene, CDR1 is MNHEY and CDR2 is SMNVEV (reference sequence). The CDR3 region is CASSLQGRPYGYTF. As DNA, the CDR3 is TGTGCCAGCAGTCTACAGGGGCGGCCTTATGGCTACACCTTC.

V is TRBV5-1 and J is TRBJ2-1; a weak D match, TRBD2 (6 bases). Trimming took 1 base from V and 0 from J, leaving 14 bases between them. CDR3 length: 17 residues. CDR1 SGHRS and CDR2 YFSETQ come from the germline V gene. The CDR3 protein is CASSLWLQEGSYNEQFF. CDR3 DNA: TGCGCCAGCAGCTTGTGGCTACAGGAGGGCTCCTACAATGAGCAGTTCTTC.

The chain combines TRBV6-1 with TRBJ2-1; D is possibly TRBD1 (6 bases). Per the germline V gene, CDR1 is MNHNS and CDR2 is SASEGT. V was shortened by 7 bases and J by 1 base, with 11 bases between the two germline ends. The CDR3 extends over 14 amino acids. CDR3 sequence: CASIRDISYNEQFF. The CDR3 nucleotides are TGTGCCAGCATAAGGGACATTTCCTACAATGAGCAGTTCTTC.

The sample holds one count of this clone. One end of the junction varies from germline; a read error may be responsible. The chain combines TRBV28 with TRBJ1-1, with unresolved D. Germline lookup yields CDR1 MDHEN and CDR2 SYDVKM. The CDR3 runs 11 residues. The chain's CDR3 is CASSLTLETFF. The DNA for the CDR3 is TGTGCCAGCAGTTTAACCCTTGAAACTTTCTTT.

J is TRBJ2-5 and V is TRBV7-9, with D possibly being TRBD2 (5 bases). Trimming cost V 6 bases and J 2 bases, with 10 bases left between them. Germline V gene lookup returns CDR1 SEHNR and CDR2 FQNEAQ (reference sequence). The length of the CDR3 is 13 residues. The CDR3 DNA sequence: TGTGCCAGCAGTTCGGACTTTCAAGAGACCCAGTACTTC. Amino acid sequence: CASSSDFQETQYF.

The chain uses TRBV5-4 and TRBJ2-5; 9 bases agree with TRBD1. This CDR3 is 19 amino acids long. J was trimmed by 0 bases and V by 3 bases; bases with no gene match: 15. Per germline, CDR1 SGHNT and CDR2 YYREEE (reference sequence). The CDR3 loop is CASSSDGQGPRLDQETQYF. The CDR3 DNA is TGTGCCAGCAGCTCAGATGGACAGGGGCCTAGGTTGGACCAAGAGACCCAGTACTTC. The variable domain in full, with the rest retrieved from reference TRBV5-4 and TRBJ2-5, is ETGVTQSPTHLIKTRGQQVTLRCSSQSGHNTVSWYQQALGQGPQFIFQYYREEENGRGNFPPRFSGLQFPNYSSELNVNALELDDSALYLCASSSDGQGPRLDQETQYFGPGTRLLVL.

The gene calls are TRBV19 and TRBJ2-1; D is ambiguous. This CDR3 contains 14 residues. Between the trimmed V and J ends, which lost 5 bases and 9 bases, there was a span of 17 bases. Germline loops: CDR1 LNHDA, CDR2 SQIVND (reference sequence). The CDR3 bases are TGTGCCAGTAGTCCTCACGTCCTATCGGGTGAGCAGTTCTTC. The encoded protein is CASSPHVLSGEQFF.

V is TRBV7-6 and J is TRBJ2-2; the D is unclear. CDR1 and CDR2 (germline): SGHVS, FNYEAQ. Trimming removed 2 bases at V and 1 base at J, with 5 bases between. The CDR3 totals 14 residues. CDR3 residues: CASSLYENTGELFF. CDR3 sequence (DNA): TGTGCCAGCAGCTTATACGAGAACACCGGGGAGCTGTTTTTT.

V is TRBV10-3 and J is TRBJ2-2; D is perhaps TRBD2 (6 bases). Germline CDR1 reads ENHRY; CDR2 reads SYGVKD. V was trimmed by 1 base and J by 3 bases, leaving 6 bases between them. The CDR3 sequence is 14 residues long. The CDR3 spells CAISEWGDTGELFF. Here the CDR3 DNA reads TGTGCCATCAGTGAGTGGGGGGACACCGGGGAGCTGTTTTTT.

This chain joins TRBV5-1 and TRBJ2-7; D unresolved. Trimming shortened V by 0 bases and J by 0 bases, and 10 bases separated the two germline ends. The CDR3 is 15 amino acids. From germline, CDR1 is SGHRS and CDR2 YFSETQ. DNA for the CDR3: TGCGCCAGCAGCTTGGTGGATGGTCACTCCTACGAGCAGTACTTC. This translates into CASSLVDGHSYEQYF.

V and J are TRBV11-2 and TRBJ1-6, with a tentative D call TRBD1 (6 bases). Per germline, CDR1 SGHAT and CDR2 FQNNGV. The V gene lost 2 bases and the J gene lost 7 bases, with 15 bases spanning the gap. CDR3 size: 16 residues. The CDR3 sequence is CASSLSGVALNSPLHF. CDR3 DNA: TGTGCCAGCAGCTTATCAGGGGTGGCCCTCAATTCACCCCTCCACTTT.